This T cell receptor beta chain was sequenced during a study of long-term antiretroviral therapy in people with HIV. Study-level findings and limits: Clones showing expansion before ART dominated the repertoire at all time points.

In regard to this clone: Antigen: not known.

Version v3.0 of the immunoSEQ assay ran at survey level. Produced via immunoSEQ multiplex PCR; TCRdb's table is partial and in-frame only. The sample holds 12,000 to 15,000 clones, nearly 90% seen once. With 7 bases removed from V and 3 bases from J, the gap between germline ends came to 12 bases. CDR3 size: 14 residues. Germline CDR1 LNHDA, CDR2 SQIVND (reference sequence). The clonotype comes from a man between 35 and 55 years old with HIV. This material consisted of unsorted PBMCs, taken 6.2 years after starting antiretroviral therapy. This chain links TRBV19 with TRBJ2-2; tentatively, D is TRBD1 (5 bases). In DNA, the CDR3 is TGTGCCAGTAAAAAGGGGTGGGACACCGGGGAGCTGTTTTTT. This gives the protein CASKKGWDTGELFF.